These 17 T cell receptor beta chains were all obtained from the same sample, sequenced in a study of preoperative IRX-2 immunotherapy in early breast cancer. Sample treatment: preoperative locoregional IRX-2 cytokine immunotherapy. Method: immunoSEQ multiplex PCR; TCRdb's copy keeps in-frame clones and lacks some. This table has more than 35,000 clones, about 72% appearing once. The sample consisted of tumor tissue, taken after IRX-2 immunotherapy. The receptors were sampled from a human donor with breast cancer.

V usage is TRBV19 and J usage is TRBJ2-2; D is tentatively TRBD1 or TRBD2 (5 bases each). With 8 bases removed from V and 4 bases from J, the gap between germline ends came to 11 bases. Looked up from germline, CDR1 is LNHDA and CDR2 is SQIVND (reference sequence). The CDR3 contains 13 residues. The DNA for the CDR3 is TGTGCCAGTTGGCAGGGAGCCACCGGGGAGCTGTTTTTT. Amino acid sequence: CASWQGATGELFF.

The rearrangement links TRBV7-7 to TRBJ2-1, with 9 bases aligning to TRBD2. Per the germline V gene, CDR1 is SSHAT and CDR2 is FNYEAQ (reference sequence). The CDR3 runs 15 residues. V dropped 6 bases and J dropped 3; count of bases not matched to a gene: 6. This chain's CDR3 is CASSLSGGHYNEQFF. CDR3 in DNA: TGTGCCAGCAGTCTTAGCGGGGGTCACTACAATGAGCAGTTCTTC.

V gene TRBV28 combines with J gene TRBJ2-7; 7 bases fit TRBD1. The V and J ends lost 6 bases and 6 bases, in that order; junction bases with no gene match: 8. This CDR3 has 13 residues. Germline CDR1 and CDR2: MDHEN and SYDVKM. This chain's CDR3 is CASSATGVGEQYF. In DNA, the CDR3 is TGTGCCAGCAGCGCAACAGGGGTTGGCGAGCAGTACTTC.

V is TRBV6-8 and J is TRBJ1-4, with TRBD1 matching 7 bases. The trim removed 6 bases at V and 7 bases at J, leaving 8 bases unmatched. From germline, CDR1 is MNHGY and CDR2 SAAAGT. The CDR3 is made up of 14 amino acids. CDR3: CASRKVTGSEKLFF. For the CDR3, the DNA is TGTGCCAGCAGAAAGGTGACAGGGTCTGAAAAACTGTTTTTT.

The V and J genes are TRBV6-8 and TRBJ1-2; 9 bases agree with TRBD1. This CDR3 is built from 18 residues. Trimming cost V 1 base and J 2 bases; bases outside gene matches: 11. Germline lookup yields CDR1 MNHGY and CDR2 SAAAGT. The CDR3 is CASSYFPPGQGLNYGYTF. DNA for the CDR3: TGTGCCAGCAGTTACTTTCCCCCGGGACAGGGATTGAACTATGGCTACACCTTC.

The J gene is TRBJ2-2, the V gene TRBV5-1; D call uncertain. The germline V gene encodes CDR1 SGHRS and CDR2 YFSETQ. The CDR3 sequence is 14 residues long. Trimming removed 7 bases from V and 2 bases from J, with 12 bases in between. This chain's CDR3 is CASHPGRNTGELFF. In nucleotides, the CDR3 is TGCGCCAGCCATCCCGGGCGAAACACCGGGGAGCTGTTTTTT.

The CDR3 reads CASRSTGVRGDGYTF. The CDR3 nucleotides are TGTGCCAGCAGATCGACAGGGGTCAGGGGAGATGGCTACACCTTC. V is TRBV6-8 and J is TRBJ1-2; 8 bases match TRBD1. The CDR3 covers 15 residues. Looked up from germline, CDR1 is MNHGY and CDR2 is SAAAGT. The J segment lost 6 bases and the V segment lost 6 bases, leaving 12 bases of the junction unmatched.

V usage is TRBV18 and J usage is TRBJ1-3; D not resolved. Germline V gives CDR1 KGHSH, CDR2 LQKENI. The CDR3 loop spans 16 amino acids. Trimming left V 1 base short and J 2 bases short, with 12 bases between. The CDR3 protein is CASSPQESGPGNTIYF. CDR3 bases: TGTGCCAGCTCACCACAGGAGTCAGGACCTGGAAACACCATATATTTT.

This clone was detected a few times. The chain recombines TRBV11-3 with TRBJ2-7; 7 bases are a match to TRBD2. The CDR3 contains 15 residues. Per germline, CDR1 SGHNT and CDR2 YENEEA. Germline trimming cut 3 bases from V and 3 bases from J; bases unmatched to any gene: 8. CDR3 loop: CASSLLGLLNYEQYF. CDR3 nucleotides: TGTGCCAGCAGCTTGTTGGGACTACTCAACTACGAGCAGTACTTC.

This chain uses TRBV6-8 with TRBJ1-1; the D gene is possibly TRBD1 (6 bases). From germline, CDR1 is MNHGY and CDR2 SAAAGT. The V end was cut by 7 bases, the J end by 1 base, with 10 bases between. This CDR3 comprises 13 residues. DNA for the CDR3: TGTGCCAGCACCCTACAGGGGAACACTGAAGCTTTCTTT. Its translation is CASTLQGNTEAFF.

This chain uses TRBV7-7 with TRBJ2-1; D may match TRBD1 or TRBD2 (5 bases each). The germline V gene has CDR1 SSHAT and CDR2 FNYEAQ (reference sequence). The CDR3 is 17 residues long. V was clipped by 1 base and J by 3 bases, with 16 bases between them. CDR3 residues: CASSLGEPRDGYNEQFF. CDR3 DNA sequence: TGTGCCAGCAGCTTAGGAGAACCACGGGACGGCTACAATGAGCAGTTCTTC.

About this clone: Germline and junction disagree at one end, which may indicate a read error. V and J are TRBV19 and TRBJ2-3; D might be TRBD2 (7 bases). The CDR3 consists of 16 residues. The germline CDR1 and CDR2 sequences are LNHDA and SQIVND (reference sequence). The CDR3 coding sequence is TGTGCCAGTAGTATAGGCCCCCCGGGGGGCACAGATATGCAGTATTTT. This translates into CASSIGPPGGTDMQYF.

The gene calls are TRBV28 and TRBJ1-2; TRBD1 matches 7 bases. Germline CDR1 reads MDHEN; CDR2 reads SYDVKM. The CDR3 has 14 residues. Trimming at V came to 6 bases and at J to 4 bases, leaving 8 bases not matched to a gene. CDR3: CASSRNSGGYGYTF. CDR3 coding DNA: TGTGCCAGCAGCCGAAATTCAGGGGGCTATGGCTACACCTTC.

This clone was observed once. The chain recombines TRBV10-1 with TRBJ2-3; maybe TRBD2 (5 bases). The V gene's germline CDR1 is WNHNN and CDR2 SYGVQD (reference sequence). The CDR3 runs 16 residues. With 3 bases removed from V and 1 base from J, the gap between germline ends came to 14 bases. CDR3: CASSDRGPKGTDTQYF. CDR3 DNA: TGCGCCAGCAGTGACCGAGGGCCTAAGGGCACAGATACGCAGTATTTT.

Only one count was recorded for this clone. The chain links TRBV30 to TRBJ1-5, with D unclear. V dropped 2 bases and J dropped 1 base, with 3 bases sitting between them. This CDR3 contains 12 residues. The V gene's germline CDR1 is GTSNPN and CDR2 SVGIG (reference sequence). CDR3 coding DNA: TGTGCCTGGAGTCGGAGCAATCAGCCCCAGCATTTT. Protein sequence: CAWSRSNQPQHF.

With respect to this clone: A read error may produce the germline difference seen at one junction end. This chain joins TRBV18 and TRBJ1-1; D remains unclear. This CDR3 has 13 amino acids. Germline V gene lookup returns CDR1 KGHSH and CDR2 LQKENI. This CDR3 is CASSPQPNSEAFF. CDR3 sequence (DNA): TGTGCCAGCTCACCACAGCCTAACAGTGAAGCTTTCTTT.

J is TRBJ2-6 and V is TRBV7-1, with TRBD2 matching over 7 bases. TRBV7-1 carries the ORF label, with uncertain function. The CDR3 length is 16 residues. The V segment lost 8 bases and the J segment 5 bases; nucleotides outside the gene matches: 12. CDR3 DNA sequence: TGTGCCAGCGGTGGGCGGGAGCGCTCCTGGGCCAACGTCCTGACTTTC. The encoded protein is CASGGRERSWANVLTF.